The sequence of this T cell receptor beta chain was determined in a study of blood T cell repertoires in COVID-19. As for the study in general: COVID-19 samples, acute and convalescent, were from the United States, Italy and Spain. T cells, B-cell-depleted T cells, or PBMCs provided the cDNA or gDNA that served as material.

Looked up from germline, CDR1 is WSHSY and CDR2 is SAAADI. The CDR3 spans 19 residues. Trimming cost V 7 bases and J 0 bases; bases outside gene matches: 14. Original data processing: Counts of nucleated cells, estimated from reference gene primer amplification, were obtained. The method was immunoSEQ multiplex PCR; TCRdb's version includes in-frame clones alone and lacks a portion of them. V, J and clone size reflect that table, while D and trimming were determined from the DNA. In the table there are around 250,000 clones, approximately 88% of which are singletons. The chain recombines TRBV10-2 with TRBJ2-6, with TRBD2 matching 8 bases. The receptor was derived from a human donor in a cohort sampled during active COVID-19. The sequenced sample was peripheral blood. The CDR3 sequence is CASTQPLAGYGSGANVLTF. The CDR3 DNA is TGCGCCAGCACCCAACCCTTAGCGGGATACGGCTCTGGGGCCAACGTCCTGACTTTC.